This T cell receptor beta chain originates from a study of T cell responses to AZD1222 COVID-19 vaccine. On this clone: Its target is unknown.

Study findings and constraints: The study found vaccine-associated CD4 TCRs spanning spike, dominant at 160-218 and 743-854. None of the repertoires were sampled until the peak T cell response had passed.

The method was immunoSEQ multiplex PCR; TCRdb's version includes in-frame clones alone and lacks a portion of them. The sample yields about 120,000 clones, around 92% seen once. This clonotype was obtained from an adult in good health. The sample consisted of peripheral blood, taken on day 0 of AZD1222 vaccination.

CDR3 sequence: CASSIRDTNEKLFF. The CDR3, as DNA: TGTGCCAGTAGTATCAGGGATACTAATGAAAAACTGTTTTTT. The chain combines TRBV19 with TRBJ1-4, with D perhaps matching TRBD1 (5 bases). CDR3 size: 14 residues. The V and J ends lost 3 bases and 2 bases respectively, with 7 bases between them. Per the germline V gene, CDR1 is LNHDA and CDR2 is SQIVND (reference sequence).